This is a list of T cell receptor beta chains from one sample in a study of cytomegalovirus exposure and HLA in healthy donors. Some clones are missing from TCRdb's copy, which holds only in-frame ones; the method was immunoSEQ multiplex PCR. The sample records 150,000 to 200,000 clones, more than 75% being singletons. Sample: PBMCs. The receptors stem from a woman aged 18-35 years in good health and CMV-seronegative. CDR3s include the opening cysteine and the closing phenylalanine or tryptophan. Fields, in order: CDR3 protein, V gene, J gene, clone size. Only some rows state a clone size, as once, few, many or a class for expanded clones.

CDR3aa: CASSPSGQGLHEQYF; v_gene: TRBV18; j_gene: TRBJ2-7; abundance: NA
CDR3aa: CASSPRDRRWDTEAFF; v_gene: TRBV5-1; j_gene: TRBJ1-1; abundance: NA
CDR3aa: CASSLRSVGANVLTF; v_gene: TRBV7-9; j_gene: TRBJ2-6; abundance: once
CDR3aa: CASSGGTSGRRAYEQYF; v_gene: TRBV7-2; j_gene: TRBJ2-7; abundance: NA
CDR3aa: CASIDTFNTGELFF; v_gene: TRBV7-2; j_gene: TRBJ2-2; abundance: NA
CDR3aa: CASSYGSGRLIQYF; v_gene: TRBV6-5; j_gene: TRBJ2-4; abundance: NA
CDR3aa: CASSFGWPSGNEQYF; v_gene: TRBV27; j_gene: TRBJ2-7; abundance: few
CDR3aa: CASRQAPANYGYTF; v_gene: TRBV5-1; j_gene: TRBJ1-2; abundance: NA
CDR3aa: CASSSSPPLAGGLYEQYF; v_gene: TRBV7-8; j_gene: TRBJ2-7; abundance: NA
CDR3aa: CASSQVLANTGELFF; v_gene: TRBV4-2; j_gene: TRBJ2-2; abundance: NA
CDR3aa: CASLAGDNTDTQYF; v_gene: TRBV28; j_gene: TRBJ2-3; abundance: NA
CDR3aa: CASNLQETAYEQYF; v_gene: TRBV2; j_gene: TRBJ2-7; abundance: NA
CDR3aa: CASSPPLGGQNTGELFF; v_gene: TRBV18; j_gene: TRBJ2-2; abundance: NA
CDR3aa: CASRWDNSGANVLTF; v_gene: TRBV7-9; j_gene: TRBJ2-6; abundance: NA
CDR3aa: CASSLRARSGEQYF; v_gene: TRBV11-3; j_gene: NA; abundance: few
CDR3aa: CASSFGQVAPGNTIYF; v_gene: TRBV7-9; j_gene: TRBJ1-3; abundance: once
CDR3aa: CASSLRAGNTEAFF; v_gene: TRBV5-1; j_gene: TRBJ1-1; abundance: NA
CDR3aa: CATSRDRRALGETQYF; v_gene: TRBV15; j_gene: TRBJ2-5; abundance: NA
CDR3aa: CASSQDRRQPQHF; v_gene: TRBV4-3; j_gene: TRBJ1-5; abundance: NA
CDR3aa: CASSFPGQEGAQHF; v_gene: TRBV11-2; j_gene: TRBJ1-5; abundance: NA
CDR3aa: CASSPLAGVDQPQHF; v_gene: TRBV18; j_gene: TRBJ1-5; abundance: NA
CDR3aa: CASSPGEASGGIEQYF; v_gene: TRBV18; j_gene: TRBJ2-7; abundance: NA
CDR3aa: CASRADRTGSQPQHF; v_gene: TRBV6-1; j_gene: TRBJ1-5; abundance: NA
CDR3aa: CSVEDVIRVGGSYNEQFF; v_gene: TRBV29-1; j_gene: TRBJ2-1; abundance: NA
CDR3aa: CASSPTARDRKDEKLFF; v_gene: TRBV5-1; j_gene: TRBJ1-4; abundance: NA
CDR3aa: CASSIGSRDLRGAFF; v_gene: TRBV19; j_gene: TRBJ1-1; abundance: once
CDR3aa: CASSPEWRATTDTQYF; v_gene: TRBV4-3; j_gene: TRBJ2-3; abundance: NA
CDR3aa: CAWSGLNRGYGYTF; v_gene: TRBV30; j_gene: TRBJ1-2; abundance: once
CDR3aa: CASSLAGRGGTGELFF; v_gene: TRBV7-7; j_gene: TRBJ2-2; abundance: once
CDR3aa: CASSRDRGRTGELFF; v_gene: TRBV7-2; j_gene: TRBJ2-2; abundance: once
CDR3aa: CTSSQDMRLAFYNEQFF; v_gene: TRBV1; j_gene: TRBJ2-1; abundance: NA
CDR3aa: CASSVGRGPYNEQFF; v_gene: TRBV11-1; j_gene: TRBJ2-1; abundance: NA
CDR3aa: CASWTGGGGNSPLHF; v_gene: TRBV2; j_gene: TRBJ1-6; abundance: NA
CDR3aa: CASSPSGRGKNIQYF; v_gene: TRBV4-3; j_gene: TRBJ2-4; abundance: NA
CDR3aa: CASRTGGSGTGGHRIYEQYF; v_gene: TRBV5-1; j_gene: TRBJ2-7; abundance: NA
CDR3aa: CASSRGGVSNQPQHF; v_gene: TRBV2; j_gene: TRBJ1-5; abundance: once
CDR3aa: CASSLDTWGGRQETQYF; v_gene: TRBV11-2; j_gene: TRBJ2-5; abundance: NA